This is a list of T cell receptor beta chains from one sample in a study of T cell responses to AZD1222 COVID-19 vaccine. Method: immunoSEQ multiplex PCR; TCRdb's copy keeps in-frame clones and lacks some. Of approximately 70,000 clones detected, 80% to 85% appear once; the ten largest clones hold over 8%. Sequences were derived from peripheral blood, sampled on day 0 of AZD1222 vaccination. These TCRs come from an adult in good health. CDR3s include the opening cysteine and the closing phenylalanine or tryptophan. Each record gives: V gene, J gene, D gene, clone size, CDR3 DNA, CDR3 protein. A D gene is named only where the DNA matches it firmly. Expanded clones are given a class, and other clones once, few, many or no size at all.

TRBV24-1	TRBJ1-2	TRBD1	.	TGTGCCACCAGTGACCCAGGGACAGCATCTAACTATGGCTACACCTTC	CATSDPGTASNYGYTF
TRBV7-9	TRBJ2-2	.	.	TGTGCCAGCGTGGACACCGGGGAGCTGTTTTTT	CASVDTGELFF
TRBV28	TRBJ2-3	TRBD1	.	TGTGCCACCGGGACAGACACAGATACGCAGTATTTT	CATGTDTDTQYF
TRBV2	TRBJ1-6	.	.	TGTGCCAGCAGCTCCCTAGGTAATTCACCCCTCCACTTT	CASSSLGNSPLHF
TRBV28	TRBJ1-5	TRBD1	.	TGTGCCAGCAGTTACCCACAGGGGGGGACCCAGCATTTT	CASSYPQGGTQHF
TRBV2	TRBJ1-5	TRBD1	once	TGTGCCAGCAGTCCGACAGGGGGAGTTCAGCCCCAGCATTTT	CASSPTGGVQPQHF
TRBV7-6	TRBJ1-2	.	.	TGTGCCAGCAGCTTAGAGAGGGGTCGTGGCTACACCTTC	CASSLERGRGYTF
TRBV28	TRBJ1-3	.	.	TGTGCCAGCAGTCCACCTGGCCCAGACTCTGGAAACACCATATATTTT	CASSPPGPDSGNTIYF
TRBV5-4	TRBJ2-2	.	once	TGTGCCAGCAGCTTGGACAACCTGAACACCGGGGAGCTGTTTTTT	CASSLDNLNTGELFF
TRBV11-3	TRBJ2-1	.	.	TGTGCCAGCAGCACTACAGGAAATAATGAGCAGTTCTTC	CASSTTGNNEQFF
TRBV14	TRBJ2-1	.	once	TGTGCCAGCAGCCAATGGCGCCATGAGCAGTTCTTC	CASSQWRHEQFF
TRBV7-9	TRBJ2-3	.	few	TGTGCCAGCAGTCGCCGGGGGCGCGCAGATACGCAGTATTTT	CASSRRGRADTQYF
TRBV18	TRBJ2-1	.	.	TGTGCCAGCTCAACCGGGGCGGGACCGGTAAGTGAGCAGTTCTTC	CASSTGAGPVSEQFF
TRBV18	TRBJ1-1	.	few	TGTGCCAGCTCACCCGGACGGGGCACTGAAGCTTTCTTT	CASSPGRGTEAFF
TRBV11-1	TRBJ1-1	.	.	TGTGCCAGCAGCTTTAAGGGGGACACTGAAGCTTTCTTT	CASSFKGDTEAFF
TRBV5-1	TRBJ1-2	.	.	TGCGCCAGCAGCTTCCAGGCCTCACCGGAAGGCTATGGCTACACCTTC	CASSFQASPEGYGYTF
TRBV12-3/TRBV12-4	TRBJ2-1	.	few	TGTGCCAGCAGCCTCCTGGGAGAGCAGTTCTTC	CASSLLGEQFF
TRBV7-9	TRBJ2-7	.	few	TGTGCCAGCACTGACCGGGACGGAACTTTCTACGAGCAGTACTTC	CASTDRDGTFYEQYF
TRBV7-3	TRBJ2-1	TRBD1	.	TGTGCCAGCAGCTCGACAGGGGGTTCCTACAATGAGCAGTTCTTC	CASSSTGGSYNEQFF
TRBV28	TRBJ2-6	.	.	TGTGCCAGCAGTCACCGCACAGGGATCTCTGGGGCCAACGTCCTGACTTTC	CASSHRTGISGANVLTF
TRBV29-1	TRBJ1-3	.	.	TGCAGCGTTGACGGAGGGGCAGGAAACACCATATATTTT	CSVDGGAGNTIYF
TRBV7-2	TRBJ1-1	.	once	TGTGCCAGCAGCTCAAACGGGGCGAACACTGAAGCTTTCTTT	CASSSNGANTEAFF
TRBV28	TRBJ1-2	.	.	TGTGCCAGCAGTCTCGGCCGGAGCCTTTATGGCTACACCTTC	CASSLGRSLYGYTF
TRBV2	TRBJ1-1	.	once	TGTGCCACCAGGACGTACACTGAAGCTTTCTTT	CATRTYTEAFF
TRBV29-1	TRBJ2-5	TRBD1	.	TGCAGCGTTGAACGGACAGGACAAGAGACCCAGTACTTC	CSVERTGQETQYF
TRBV3-1/TRBV3-2	TRBJ2-3	TRBD2	.	TGTGCCAGCAGCTACCGGATAGCGGGGAACACAGATACGCAGTATTTT	CASSYRIAGNTDTQYF
TRBV9	TRBJ2-1	TRBD1	.	TGTGCCAGCAGTCGCCGGGACAGGGGCTACAATGAGCAGTTCTTC	CASSRRDRGYNEQFF
TRBV28	TRBJ1-1	TRBD1	.	TGTGCCAGCAGTTCCGCCCAGGGGGGGAAGACTGAAGCTTTCTTT	CASSSAQGGKTEAFF
TRBV12-3/TRBV12-4	TRBJ1-1	.	.	TGTGCCAGCAGTCCAGGATACACTGAAGCTTTCTTT	CASSPGYTEAFF
TRBV7-8	TRBJ2-7	.	.	TGTGCCAGCAGCCTGGGGACCTACGAGCAGTACTTC	CASSLGTYEQYF
TRBV27	TRBJ1-2	.	many	TGTGCCAGCAGTTTTAACTTGGGCTATGGCTACACCTTC	CASSFNLGYGYTF
TRBV7-2	TRBJ2-5	.	.	TGTGCCAGCTCAATCGGGGACCAAGAAACCCAGTACTTC	CASSIGDQETQYF
TRBV25-1	TRBJ1-1	.	.	TGTGCCAGCAGTGGCGGCGGGGTTGGGACTGAAGCTTTCTTT	CASSGGGVGTEAFF
TRBV6-1	TRBJ2-1	.	.	TGTGCCAGCAGTGAACTTGGAGCAGGCTACAATGAGCAGTTCTTC	CASSELGAGYNEQFF
TRBV28	TRBJ2-1	.	.	TGTGCCAGCAGTTTAATGCAGGGGATGTTCTTC	CASSLMQGMFF
TRBV29-1	TRBJ2-1	TRBD1	.	TGCAGCGTTGAAGAGGGACAGAGGACTTACAATGAGCAGTTCTTC	CSVEEGQRTYNEQFF
TRBV18	TRBJ2-2	TRBD1	.	TGTGCCAGCTCGCCTACAGGGGACGCCGGGGAGCTGTTTTTT	CASSPTGDAGELFF
TRBV24-1	TRBJ1-1	TRBD1	.	TGTGCCACCAGTGATTCGCTCGGACAGGGCCAAACTGAAGCTTTCTTT	CATSDSLGQGQTEAFF
TRBV27	TRBJ1-1	TRBD1	.	TGTGCCAGCGCATACAGGGGAACTGAAGCTTTCTTT	CASAYRGTEAFF
TRBV2	TRBJ2-3	TRBD2	.	TGTGCCAGCACCCTTAGCGGGGCGAGCACAGATACGCAGTATTTT	CASTLSGASTDTQYF
TRBV19	TRBJ1-3	.	.	TGTGCCAGTAACAGGGAAGCTGGAAACACCATATATTTT	CASNREAGNTIYF
TRBV28	TRBJ1-2	.	.	TGTGCCAGCGGTACTAACTATGGCTACACCTTC	CASGTNYGYTF